This T cell receptor (beta chain) was observed in a study of cytomegalovirus exposure and HLA in healthy donors. The PCR ran on 60 Vbeta and 13 Jbeta primers. Some clones are missing from TCRdb's copy, which holds only in-frame ones; the method was immunoSEQ multiplex PCR. The sample consists of approximately 190,000 clones, around four fifths of them appearing once. CDR1 and CDR2 (germline): SGHNT, YYREEE (reference sequence). J was trimmed by 8 bases and V by 0 bases; bases with no gene match: 7. This CDR3 region has 15 residues. Comments on this clone: The target antigen is unknown.

All the people who gave samples were healthy bone marrow donors. Points from the study as a whole: When presence/absence was analysed, sequencing depth was taken to be roughly uniform across donors.

The chain recombines TRBV5-4 with TRBJ1-4; TRBD1 matches at 7 bases. Sequenced material: PBMCs. This TCR was recovered from a man in his forties in good health and CMV-seropositive. This chain's CDR3 is CASSLADRTGEKLFF. In nucleotides, the CDR3 is TGTGCCAGCAGCTTGGCGGACAGGACAGGAGAAAAACTGTTTTTT.